These T cell receptor beta chains were read from a single sample in a study of blood T cell repertoires in COVID-19. Some clones are missing from TCRdb's copy, which holds only in-frame ones; the method was immunoSEQ multiplex PCR. The repertoire has about 55,000 clones, more than 80% of them found once; the top ten carry 16%. What was sequenced was peripheral blood. The receptors originated from a human donor in a cohort sampled during active COVID-19. Both conserved end residues are part of each CDR3. D genes are given only for firm matches. The listing skips clone size in some rows; elsewhere it reads once, few, many or a size class.

TRBD2 TRBJ2-3 TRBV3-1/TRBV3-2 . TGTGCCAGCAGCCAAGAGGGAACTAGCGGGGCCATCACAGATACGCAGTATTTT CASSQEGTSGAITDTQYF
. TRBJ1-5 TRBV4-1 once TGCGCCAGCAGCCAAGATCTTACAGGCAACAATCAGCCCCAGCATTTT CASSQDLTGNNQPQHF
. TRBJ2-2 TRBV5-5 few TGTGCCAGCACCTCCGGCACAGATTTTAACACCGGGGAGCTGTTTTTT CASTSGTDFNTGELFF
. TRBJ1-5 TRBV18 . TGTGCCAGCTCAGATGACAGGAATCAGCCCCAGCATTTT CASSDDRNQPQHF
TRBD1 TRBJ2-2 TRBV5-4 . TGTGCCAGCAGCTCCCCCCTCGGGGGACAGGGGCGGGGCGGGGAGCTGTTTTTT CASSSPLGGQGRGGELFF
. TRBJ2-7 TRBV5-6 few TGTGCCAGCAGCTTGGATGGCAGATCCTACGAGCAGTACTTC CASSLDGRSYEQYF
. TRBJ1-2 TRBV3-1/TRBV3-2 . TGTGCCAGCAGCCCGAGGGACACACTCTATGGCTACACCTTC CASSPRDTLYGYTF
. TRBJ2-7 TRBV5-1 . TGCGCCAGCAGCTTGGGGCAGGGGAATTTGGACGAGCAGTACTTC CASSLGQGNLDEQYF
. TRBJ1-5 TRBV7-8 . TGTGCCAGCAGCTTAGCGAGCCAGGCGATTAGCAATCAGCCCCAGCATTTT CASSLASQAISNQPQHF
. TRBJ2-7 TRBV30 few TGTGCCTGGAGTCAGGGTCTGGTCGAGCAGTACTTC CAWSQGLVEQYF
. TRBJ2-7 TRBV5-4 . TGTGCCAGCAGCTTGGGCGTCGGCGAGCAGTACTTC CASSLGVGEQYF
TRBD2 TRBJ2-6 TRBV5-1 . TGCGCCAGCAGCTTATCGGGGGGATCTGGGGCCAACGTCCTGACTTTC CASSLSGGSGANVLTF